What follows are 25 T cell receptor beta chains derived from one specimen sequenced in a study of T cell clones after liver transplantation. Some clones are missing from TCRdb's copy, which holds only in-frame ones; the method was immunoSEQ multiplex PCR. Among 25,000 to 35,000 clones listed, around 94% were seen once. The sample consisted of CD8+ T cells from blood, taken 12 months after liver transplant. These receptors all stem from a human patient who received a liver transplant. Some T cells may have originated in the graft donor.

The gene calls are TRBV2 and TRBJ1-5; TRBD1 aligns across 8 bases. Losses at the gene ends were 8 bases for V and 1 base for J; bases not matched to a gene: 13. Germline V gene sequence: CDR1 SNHLY, CDR2 FYNNEI. The CDR3 sequence is 17 residues long. In nucleotides, the CDR3 is TGTGCCAGCCAATGGCAGGGGGCTGAGGGAAGCAATCAGCCCCAGCATTTT. Translation: CASQWQGAEGSNQPQHF.

The rearrangement links TRBV5-1 to TRBJ2-3; D gene uncertain. V dropped 4 bases and J dropped 13 bases, with 19 bases sitting between them. CDR1 and CDR2 from the germline V gene are SGHRS and YFSETQ. The CDR3 has 13 residues. As DNA, the CDR3 is TGCGCCAGCAGCGCCCACCGGCCTCCTGGGGAGTATTTT. Protein: CASSAHRPPGEYF.

The chain joins TRBV11-3 to TRBJ2-7; TRBD2 might be the D (6 bases). V was pared by 1 base and J by 4 bases, with 8 bases between. The germline V gene has CDR1 SGHNT and CDR2 YENEEA. This CDR3 region has 13 residues. The CDR3, as DNA: TGTGCCAGCAGCTTAGGGCTAGCGTACGAGCAGTACTTC. Encoded protein: CASSLGLAYEQYF. Using reference TRBV11-3 and TRBJ2-7 for the parts outside the CDR3, the full variable domain is EAGVVQSPRYKIIEKKQPVAFWCNPISGHNTLYWYLQNLGQGPELLIRYENEEAVDDSQLPKDRFSAERLKGVDSTLKIQPAELGDSAVYLCASSLGLAYEQYFGPGTRLTVT.

This clone came up once. This chain joins TRBV5-4 and TRBJ2-1; 10 nucleotides match TRBD2. Germline V gene sequence: CDR1 SGHNT, CDR2 YYREEE (reference sequence). Trimming at V came to 4 bases and at J to 3 bases, leaving 4 bases not matched to a gene. CDR3 size: 15 residues. The chain's CDR3 is CASSVGLADYNEQFF. Written as DNA, the CDR3 is TGTGCCAGCAGCGTCGGACTAGCGGACTACAATGAGCAGTTCTTC.

The V and J genes are TRBV6-5 and TRBJ1-4; D perhaps matches TRBD1 (5 bases). Trimming took 4 bases from V and 8 from J, leaving 20 bases between them. The CDR3 is 16 amino acids. The germline V gene encodes CDR1 MNHEY and CDR2 SVGAGI. DNA for the CDR3: TGTGCCAGCAGTTTCGCGAAAGGGGCCGGTCAGGAAAAACTGTTTTTT. Translation: CASSFAKGAGQEKLFF.

V usage is TRBV4-3 and J usage is TRBJ2-7; possible D gene TRBD2, 5 bases. CDR1 is LGHNA, CDR2 YSLEER, per germline. Between the trimmed V and J ends, which lost 3 bases and 6 bases, there was a span of 18 bases. The CDR3 extends over 15 amino acids. CDR3 amino acids: CASSQSRVLASEQYF. The CDR3 nucleotides are TGCGCCAGCAGCCAGAGCCGGGTGCTAGCTAGCGAGCAGTACTTC.

This clone was observed once. V usage is TRBV5-1 and J usage is TRBJ2-3, with 8 bases identical to TRBD1. CDR1 and CDR2 (germline): SGHRS, YFSETQ. The CDR3 contains 14 residues. With 3 bases clipped from V and 1 base from J, the junction kept 1 base outside the gene matches. The CDR3 reads CASSSGQGTDTQYF. CDR3 coding DNA: TGCGCCAGCAGCTCGGGACAGGGCACAGATACGCAGTATTTT.

The chain couples TRBV6-5 to TRBJ1-4, with TRBD1 as a possible D gene (5 bases). V lost 2 bases, J lost 8 bases, and 12 bases lay in between. Germline lookup yields CDR1 MNHEY and CDR2 SVGAGI. This CDR3 is 14 amino acids long. CDR3 DNA: TGTGCCAGCAGTTACGGGGCAGGTTTAGAAAAACTGTTTTTT. This encodes CASSYGAGLEKLFF.

This clone was counted once. This chain joins TRBV2 and TRBJ2-5, with D possibly TRBD2 on 5 matching bases. The DNA end is a closer match to TRBJ2-7, so the J assignment may be wrong. Germline loops: CDR1 SNHLY, CDR2 FYNNEI. The CDR3 totals 12 residues. CDR3 nucleotide sequence: TGTGCCAGCCTCTTCGGGGCCTACGAGCAGTACTTC. This translates into CASLFGAYEQYF.

The chain couples TRBV7-2 to TRBJ1-4; 8 nucleotides match TRBD1. J was trimmed by 5 bases and V by 1 base; bases with no gene match: 3. Germline values: CDR1 SGHTA, CDR2 FQGNSA. The CDR3 totals 15 residues. The CDR3: CASSLVTGANEKLFF. The DNA for the CDR3 is TGTGCCAGCAGCTTAGTGACAGGGGCGAATGAAAAACTGTTTTTT.

The chain employs TRBV2 and TRBJ1-5, with D uncertain. Trimming took 3 bases from V and 2 from J, leaving 11 bases between them. This CDR3 has 15 amino acids. Germline loops: CDR1 SNHLY, CDR2 FYNNEI. The CDR3 DNA follows: TGTGCCAGCAGTGATTCTGTATCGGGCAATCAGCCCCAGCATTTT. Translated, it gives CASSDSVSGNQPQHF.

The chain links TRBV6-5 to TRBJ1-6; 7 bases line up with TRBD1. The CDR3 is 14 amino acids. V lost 5 bases and J lost 5; bases outside the gene matches: 3. Germline V gives CDR1 MNHEY, CDR2 SVGAGI. The CDR3 loop reads CASSGGTDNSPLHF. The CDR3 bases are TGTGCCAGCAGTGGAGGGACAGATAATTCACCCCTCCACTTT.

The rearrangement links TRBV28 to TRBJ1-5; D is uncertain. The germline V and J ends were trimmed by 5 bases and 2 bases, with 13 bases remaining between them. The CDR3 runs 15 residues. Germline assignment: CDR1 MDHEN and CDR2 SYDVKM. DNA of the CDR3: TGTGCCAGCAGTCCAAAGGCAATCCGCAATCAGCCCCAGCATTTT. The encoded protein is CASSPKAIRNQPQHF.

This sequence joins TRBV4-3 and TRBJ1-4; D perhaps matches TRBD1 (5 bases). Germline V lookup: CDR1 LGHNA, CDR2 YSLEER. The V gene lost 4 bases and the J gene lost 6 bases, with 15 bases spanning the gap. CDR3 length: 15 amino acids. CDR3 nucleotide sequence: TGCGCCAGCAGCCCCCTCCTGGGGCAGGATGAAAAACTGTTTTTT. Its translation: CASSPLLGQDEKLFF.

The chain recombines TRBV30 with TRBJ2-2, with D perhaps assigned TRBD1 or TRBD2 (5 bases each). CDR3 length: 16 amino acids. V lost 5 bases to trimming and J lost 2 bases, with 18 bases between them. Germline V CDR1 and CDR2: GTSNPN, SVGIG (reference sequence). Here the CDR3 DNA reads TGTGCCTGGGCCACCCCCGGGACCCCAAACACCGGGGAGCTGTTTTTT. Residues: CAWATPGTPNTGELFF.

The chain links TRBV7-9 to TRBJ2-5; D unclear. V was cut by 5 bases and J by 4 bases, with 8 bases left in between. Germline loops: CDR1 SEHNR, CDR2 FQNEAQ (reference sequence). The CDR3 runs to 12 residues. CDR3 sequence (DNA): TGTGCCAGCAGCCTATCGGGAGAGACCCAGTACTTC. This gives the protein CASSLSGETQYF.

This clone was detected once. The J gene is TRBJ2-3, the V gene TRBV6-5; possible D gene TRBD1, 7 bases. Trimming shortened V by 2 bases and J by 7 bases, and 16 bases separated the two germline ends. Per germline, CDR1 MNHEY and CDR2 SVGAGI. This CDR3 contains 15 residues. This CDR3 is CASSYGAGGSNTQYF. CDR3 coding DNA: TGTGCCAGCAGTTACGGGGCAGGGGGGAGCAATACGCAGTATTTT.

The V gene is TRBV5-1, the J gene TRBJ2-7; D gene unclear. The CDR3 has 13 residues. Germline CDR1 SGHRS, CDR2 YFSETQ. V lost 0 bases and J lost 5, with 9 bases in between. The CDR3 sequence: CASSLGDRNEQYF. CDR3 bases: TGCGCCAGCAGCTTGGGAGATAGGAACGAGCAGTACTTC.

The DNA of the CDR3 is TGTGCCAGCAGTTACTCGGAAAGGGGGCTTGGAAACACCATATATTTT. Translating gives CASSYSERGLGNTIYF. The chain is built from TRBV6-5 and TRBJ1-3; 7 bases map to TRBD1. With 0 bases clipped from V and 3 bases from J, the junction kept 5 bases outside the gene matches. This CDR3 region has 16 residues. CDR1 and CDR2 (germline): MNHEY, SVGAGI.

The J gene is TRBJ1-3, the V gene TRBV5-6; D is uncertain. This CDR3 has 18 residues. Per germline, CDR1 SGHDT and CDR2 YYEEEE. V was shortened by 0 bases and J by 0 bases, with 16 bases between the two germline ends. As DNA, the CDR3 is TGTGCCAGCAGCTTGGACAGCGAAGGATTACTCTCTGGAAACACCATATATTTT. It yields the protein CASSLDSEGLLSGNTIYF.

This chain connects TRBV13 to TRBJ2-3; D is possibly TRBD1 or TRBD2 (6 bases each). The germline V and J ends were trimmed by 5 bases and 4 bases, with 19 bases remaining between them. The CDR3 loop spans 16 amino acids. From germline, CDR1 is PRHDT and CDR2 FYEKMQ (reference sequence). The CDR3 DNA reads as TGTGCCAGCAGCCTCGGGGGCAGGGGTGGCCCAGATACGCAGTATTTT. Amino acid sequence: CASSLGGRGGPDTQYF.

The chain employs TRBV19 and TRBJ2-7; 9 bases agree with TRBD1. Germline loops: CDR1 LNHDA, CDR2 SQIVND (reference sequence). The CDR3 has 14 amino acids. After removal of 6 bases from V and 0 bases from J, the junction contained 3 bases not matched to a gene. CDR3 amino acids: CASSTGQGSYEQYF. The CDR3 region has the DNA TGTGCCAGTAGCACGGGACAGGGCTCCTACGAGCAGTACTTC. The full variable domain, with the rest looked up from reference TRBV19 and TRBJ2-7, is DGGITQSPKYLFRKEGQNVTLSCEQNLNHDAMYWYRQDPGQGLRLIYYSQIVNDFQKGDIAEGYSVSREKKESFPLTVTSAQKNPTAFYLCASSTGQGSYEQYFGPGTRLTVT.

The chain is built from TRBV7-9 and TRBJ2-7; tentatively, D is TRBD1 (5 bases). This CDR3 comprises 17 residues. Germline-derived CDR1 and CDR2 are SEHNR and FQNEAQ (reference sequence). V shed 4 bases and J shed 7 bases, with 26 bases lying between them. The CDR3 nucleotides are TGTGCCAGCAGCTCCGCTACCCAGGACACGTACGCGAGGGAGCAGTACTTC. Protein sequence: CASSSATQDTYAREQYF. The entire variable domain, with the rest obtained from reference TRBV7-9 and TRBJ2-7, is as follows: DTGVSQNPRHKITKRGQNVTFRCDPISEHNRLYWYRQTLGQGPEFLTYFQNEAQLEKSRLLSDRFSAERPKGSFSTLEIQRTEQGDSAMYLCASSSATQDTYAREQYFGPGTRLTVT.

The rearrangement joins TRBV7-8 to TRBJ2-5; 14 bases fit TRBD2. The V gene end was trimmed by 4 bases and the J gene end by 3 bases; junction bases not matched to a gene: 4. Germline loops: CDR1 SGHVS, CDR2 FQNEAQ. The CDR3 loop spans 16 amino acids. CDR3 region: CASSSGTSGSKETQYF. The CDR3 DNA reads TGTGCCAGCAGCTCAGGGACTAGCGGGAGCAAAGAGACCCAGTACTTC.

The chain joins TRBV27 to TRBJ2-7; D may match TRBD1 or TRBD2 (5 bases each). CDR1 MNHEY and CDR2 SMNVEV come from the germline V gene (reference sequence). The CDR3 has 15 residues. The V gene lost 2 bases and the J gene lost 0 bases, with 11 bases spanning the gap. The CDR3 protein is CASSLRDGTSYEQYF. The CDR3 region has the DNA TGTGCCAGCAGTTTACGGGACGGGACCTCCTACGAGCAGTACTTC.